The 15 T cell receptor beta chains presented below share a single source sample, sequenced in a study of identical twins. Via MiXCR, TCRdb re-called the 5' RACE reads, giving one row per CDR3 protein. There are about 690,000 distinct CDR3 sequences in the sample; roughly 6% occur only once, and roughly 2% lies in the top ten. The source material was naive T cells sorted from blood. All receptors derive from a man between 18 and 29 years old in good health.

This clonotype was seen many times. The rearrangement joins TRBV12-3 or TRBV12-4 to TRBJ2-7, with D perhaps matching TRBD1 (6 bases). The ends were cut back, 5 bases at V and 6 bases at J, with 14 bases in the middle. This CDR3 is built from 13 residues. The CDR3 sequence is CASSPRQAAEQYV. Here the CDR3 DNA reads TGTGCCAGCAGTCCTCGACAGGCGGCCGAGCAGTACGTC.

This clonotype was detected only a few times. The rearrangement links TRBV6-2 or TRBV6-3 to TRBJ2-2, with TRBD2 identical over 7 bases. Trimming took 7 bases from V and 1 from J; bases not matched to a gene: 12. CDR3 length: 17 amino acids. The V gene's germline CDR1 is MNHEY and CDR2 SVGEGT. CDR3 sequence (DNA): TGTGCCAGCATAAGTTGGCGGGAGTCGGAGAACACCGGGGAGCTGTTTTTT. This gives the protein CASISWRESENTGELFF.

This clonotype came up many times. This chain joins TRBV20-1 and TRBJ2-1; 8 positions match TRBD2. Per the germline V gene, CDR1 is DFQATT and CDR2 is SNEGSKA (reference sequence). With 6 bases clipped from V and 8 bases from J, the junction kept 9 bases outside the gene matches. The CDR3 has 13 amino acids. The CDR3 loop reads CSAIKREYHEQFF. For the CDR3, the DNA is TGCAGTGCCATTAAGCGGGAGTATCATGAGCAGTTCTTC.

This clonotype was detected ten times or more. The V gene is TRBV5-1, the J gene TRBJ1-1; D is perhaps TRBD1 (5 bases). The CDR3 is 14 residues long. The germline V gene encodes CDR1 SGHRS and CDR2 YFSETQ. The V and J ends lost 4 bases and 1 base respectively, with 11 bases between them. Here the CDR3 reads CASSASTENTEAFF. The CDR3 nucleotides are TGCGCCAGCAGCGCCTCGACAGAGAACACTGAAGCTTTCTTT.

In its sample, this clonotype was seen many times. The chain joins TRBV29-1 to TRBJ2-5; 8 bases fit TRBD2. The CDR3 consists of 13 residues. V shed 5 bases and J 5 bases; nucleotides not matched to a gene: 7. CDR1 SQVTM and CDR2 ANQGSEA come from the germline V gene. The CDR3: CSVSARGAETQYF. The CDR3 DNA is TGCAGCGTTTCGGCGCGGGGGGCTGAGACCCAGTACTTC.

The table lists this clonotype with a few counts. The V and J genes are TRBV30 and TRBJ2-1; no firm D call. The CDR3 runs to 11 residues. V lost 5 bases and J lost 7, with 9 bases in between. Germline V gives CDR1 GTSNPN, CDR2 SVGIG (reference sequence). This chain's CDR3 is CAWGPQNEQFF. For the CDR3, the DNA is TGTGCCTGGGGACCCCAGAATGAGCAGTTCTTC.

The chain couples TRBV28 to TRBJ2-1; 10 nucleotides agree with TRBD2. V trimming: 5 bases; J trimming: 6 bases; junction bases outside the gene matches: 7. The CDR3 covers 15 residues. Germline CDR1 and CDR2: MDHEN and SYDVKM. This chain's CDR3 is CASSGASGSPNEQFF. For the CDR3, the DNA is TGTGCCAGCAGTGGGGCTAGCGGGAGCCCCAATGAGCAGTTCTTC.

Many counts were recorded for this clonotype. The chain joins TRBV5-1 to TRBJ2-1; TRBD2 is a possible D gene (6 bases). V shed 4 bases and J shed 10 bases, with 24 bases lying between them. This CDR3 region has 16 residues. In germline, CDR1 is SGHRS, CDR2 YFSETQ. The CDR3 region is CASSKQFDGSLREQFF. CDR3 in DNA: TGCGCCAGCAGCAAGCAATTCGACGGGAGCTTAAGGGAGCAGTTCTTC.

Only a few counts were recorded for this clonotype. The chain carries TRBV11-3 and TRBJ2-3; 10 nucleotides match TRBD2. Trimming at V came to 11 bases and at J to 4 bases, leaving 15 bases not matched to a gene. CDR3 length equals 16 residues. Germline CDR1 is SGHNT and CDR2 is YENEEA. In nucleotides, the CDR3 is TGTGCCTCCCGTCGTAGCGGGAGGCTTCAGGCAGATACGCAGTATTTT. Its translation is CASRRSGRLQADTQYF.

A note on this clonotype: Possible read error: a much larger clone is one base away. V and J are TRBV6-5 and TRBJ2-7, with D possibly called TRBD1 or TRBD2 (5 bases each). Germline lookup yields CDR1 MNHEY and CDR2 SVGAGI. The CDR3 is 15 amino acids. The V end was cut by 0 bases, the J end by 5 bases, with 14 bases between. This CDR3 is CASSYSKWGTDEQYF. CDR3 in DNA: TGTGCCAGCAGTTACTCGAAATGGGGGACGGACGAGCAGTACTTC.

This clonotype was counted ten times or more. This sequence joins TRBV15 and TRBJ1-5; D perhaps matches TRBD1 (5 bases). There are 12 residues in the CDR3. Looked up from germline, CDR1 is LNHNV and CDR2 is YYDKDF (reference sequence). Trimming cost V 8 bases and J 3 bases, with 8 bases left between them. The CDR3 nucleotides are TGTGCCACCCGACAGAACAATCAGCCCCAGCATTTT. Translating it yields CATRQNNQPQHF.

The V call is TRBV20-1, the J call TRBJ2-1, with 13 nucleotides matching TRBD2. J gave up 6 bases and V 0 bases, and 8 bases lay outside the gene matches. From germline, CDR1 is DFQATT and CDR2 SNEGSKA (reference sequence). The CDR3 covers 17 residues. In DNA form, the CDR3 reads TGCAGTGCTAGAGATCAATCTAGGACTAGCGGGGGCAATGAGCAGTTCTTC. It is translated as CSARDQSRTSGGNEQFF.

This clonotype was counted at least ten times. This chain joins TRBV29-1 and TRBJ1-2, with TRBD1 matching 8 bases. Germline CDR1 and CDR2: SQVTM and ANQGSEA. The CDR3 totals 16 residues. Trimming cost V 3 bases and J 5 bases; bases outside gene matches: 14. CDR3 nucleotides: TGCAGCGTTGATAGGTGGCAGGGGGCGCCTAGTTATGGCTACACCTTC. Encoded protein: CSVDRWQGAPSYGYTF.

This clonotype was found a few times. The J gene is TRBJ2-7, the V gene TRBV11-2; maybe TRBD1 (5 bases). Germline assignment: CDR1 SGHAT and CDR2 FQNNGV. The length of the CDR3 is 13 residues. V lost 4 bases to trimming and J lost 6 bases, with 13 bases between them. The CDR3 DNA reads TGTGCCAGCAGCTCCGGGCAGGGTGCCGAGCAGTACGTC. Amino acid sequence: CASSSGQGAEQYV.

Only a few counts were recorded for this clonotype. This chain uses TRBV4-2 with TRBJ2-1; 16 bases map to TRBD2. V shed 10 bases and J 9 bases; nucleotides not matched to a gene: 12. This CDR3 has 16 amino acids. Germline CDR1 is LGHNA and CDR2 is YNFKEQ. CDR3: CAIGDKGLAGGGEQFF. The CDR3, as DNA: TGTGCCATCGGAGACAAGGGACTAGCGGGAGGGGGTGAGCAGTTCTTC.